This entry lists 18 T cell receptor beta chains sequenced from one sample in a study of T cells after yellow fever vaccination. Using its own MiXCR run on the 5' RACE reads, TCRdb lists one record per CDR3 protein. The sample consists of about 210,000 distinct CDR3 sequences, 3% to 4% of them appearing once. The sequenced sample was CD4+ T cells sorted from PBMCs, obtained 10 days after the yellow fever booster vaccination. The receptors come from a man aged 18 to 30 who received the YFV17D yellow fever vaccine.

This clonotype has a handful of counts. V and J are TRBV5-8 and TRBJ1-4, with D tentatively TRBD1 (5 bases). This CDR3 contains 13 residues. Germline loops: CDR1 SGHTS, CDR2 YDEGEE. V shed 0 bases and J shed 11 bases, with 11 bases lying between them. The CDR3 region has the DNA TGTGCCAGCAGCTTGGCCGAGGGGCGGAAACTGTTTTTT. It yields the protein CASSLAEGRKLFF.

The J gene is TRBJ1-3, the V gene TRBV12-3 or TRBV12-4, with D possibly matching TRBD1 (6 bases). The CDR3 totals 16 residues. Trimming pared 6 bases from V and 1 base from J, leaving 16 bases between. In DNA form, the CDR3 reads TGTGCCAGCAGACCCTGGGGGGGGCTGTCTGGAAACACCATATATTTT. Encoded protein: CASRPWGGLSGNTIYF.

This clonotype was detected only a few times. The chain joins TRBV24-1 to TRBJ2-3, with D tentatively TRBD1 or TRBD2 (5 bases each). V shed 0 bases and J shed 1 base, with 22 bases lying between them. CDR1 and CDR2 from the germline V gene are KGHDR and SFDVKD. This CDR3 contains 20 residues. The DNA for the CDR3 is TGTGCCACCAGTGATTTGCATGAGGGGAAGCCTAGACAATGCACAGATACGCAGTATTTT. Its translation is CATSDLHEGKPRQCTDTQYF.

This clonotype was recorded many times. This chain uses TRBV6-6 with TRBJ2-5; no reliable D call. The V end lost 3 bases, the J end lost 5 bases, and 10 bases lay between the germline ends. Germline V gives CDR1 MNHNY, CDR2 SVGAGI (reference sequence). CDR3 length: 13 amino acids. This CDR3 reads CASSYGSGETQYF. In DNA, the CDR3 is TGTGCCAGCAGTTATGGCTCTGGGGAGACCCAGTACTTC.

This chain connects TRBV5-5 to TRBJ1-5; D not certain. CDR3 length: 13 amino acids. CDR1 and CDR2 from the germline V gene are SGHKS and YYEKEE (reference sequence). Trimming took 1 base from V and 5 from J, leaving 7 bases between them. The DNA of the CDR3 is TGTGCCAGCAGCTTGCCTGGGGATCAGCCCCAGCATTTT. Protein: CASSLPGDQPQHF.

Many counts were recorded for this clonotype. This chain links TRBV6-2 or TRBV6-3 with TRBJ1-2; TRBD1 agrees at 7 bases. Germline V gene data show CDR1 as MNHEY and CDR2 as SVGEGT. CDR3 length equals 14 residues. V was pared by 6 bases and J by 7 bases, with 11 bases of the junction left unmatched. The CDR3 spells CASRSGDRAGGYTF. The CDR3 DNA is TGTGCCAGCAGGTCCGGAGACAGGGCTGGTGGCTACACCTTC.

This clonotype was detected ten times or more. J is TRBJ2-5 and V is TRBV4-2, with a weak D call TRBD2 (7 bases). V gave up 8 bases and J gave up 9 bases, with 19 bases separating them. CDR1 LGHNA and CDR2 YNFKEQ come from the germline V gene. The CDR3 consists of 13 residues. The CDR3 DNA reads TGTGCCAGCTCCCAGGGCGGGGAGGGGGCCCAGTACTTC. It yields the protein CASSQGGEGAQYF.

This chain connects TRBV10-3 to TRBJ1-6; 7 bases agree with TRBD1. CDR3 length: 15 amino acids. The germline gives CDR1 ENHRY, CDR2 SYGVKD. V gave up 3 bases and J gave up 10 bases; unmatched junction bases: 9. The CDR3 reads CAISDLQGTNSPLHF. CDR3 DNA: TGTGCCATCAGTGACCTACAGGGGACCAACTCACCCCTCCACTTT.

This clonotype was seen ten or more times. This chain connects TRBV27 to TRBJ2-1; tentatively, D is TRBD1 (5 bases). Per germline, CDR1 MNHEY and CDR2 SMNVEV (reference sequence). V lost 4 bases, J lost 5 bases, and 9 bases lay in between. This CDR3 is built from 13 residues. The CDR3 region is CASSSPGHNEQFF. The CDR3 DNA follows: TGTGCCAGCAGTTCCCCAGGGCACAATGAGCAGTTCTTC.

The chain is built from TRBV10-3 and TRBJ2-2, with D maybe TRBD2 (6 bases). The germline CDR1 and CDR2 sequences are ENHRY and SYGVKD. V lost 7 bases and J lost 3, with 12 bases in between. The CDR3 is made up of 14 amino acids. In DNA form, the CDR3 reads TGTGCCATCACCCCCTCGGGGGACACCGGGGAGCTGTTTTTT. Translated, it gives CAITPSGDTGELFF.

Only a few counts were recorded for this clonotype. V and J are TRBV7-2 and TRBJ2-5; TRBD2 agrees at 12 bases. V lost 3 bases to trimming and J lost 2 bases; unmatched junction nucleotides: 1. This CDR3 region has 15 residues. Germline assignment: CDR1 SGHTA and CDR2 FQGNSA. CDR3 residues: CASSFGLAGQETQYF. CDR3 in DNA: TGTGCCAGCAGCTTCGGACTAGCGGGGCAAGAGACCCAGTACTTC.

This clonotype appeared many times. V gene TRBV10-3 combines with J gene TRBJ2-1; TRBD2 matches at 11 bases. After removal of 10 bases from V and 5 bases from J, the junction contained 4 bases not matched to a gene. CDR1 and CDR2 (germline): ENHRY, SYGVKD. The CDR3 covers 13 residues. CDR3 nucleotide sequence: TGTGCCACCCTAGCGGGGGGTAACAATGAGCAGTTCTTC. This sequence encodes CATLAGGNNEQFF.

This clonotype showed up just a few times. This rearrangement joins TRBV7-9 to TRBJ1-2; 7 bases line up with TRBD1. The CDR3 is made up of 15 amino acids. V dropped 5 bases and J dropped 3; count of bases not matched to a gene: 9. Germline V lookup: CDR1 SEHNR, CDR2 FQNEAQ (reference sequence). The DNA of the CDR3 is TGTGCCAGCAGCCCGAGACAGGGTTGGGACTATGGCTACACCTTC. This encodes CASSPRQGWDYGYTF. The full variable domain, in which reference TRBV7-9 and TRBJ1-2 provide the parts outside the CDR3, is DTGVSQNPRHKITKRGQNVTFRCDPISEHNRLYWYRQTLGQGPEFLTYFQNEAQLEKSRLLSDRFSAERPKGSFSTLEIQRTEQGDSAMYLCASSPRQGWDYGYTFGSGTRLTVV.

This clonotype was found a few times. The V gene is TRBV20-1, the J gene TRBJ1-2; possibly TRBD1 for D (6 bases). The V gene lost 0 bases and the J gene lost 3 bases, with 14 bases spanning the gap. Germline CDR1 DFQATT, CDR2 SNEGSKA (reference sequence). The CDR3 length is 15 residues. The CDR3 region has the DNA TGCAGTGCTAGAGATCCCGTCAGGGGAGACTATGGCTACACCTTC. It encodes CSARDPVRGDYGYTF.

This clonotype was counted many times. The chain recombines TRBV4-1 with TRBJ2-1; 9 bases fit TRBD2. Trimming took 4 bases from V and 0 from J; bases not matched to a gene: 16. This CDR3 contains 20 residues. CDR1 is MGHRA, CDR2 YSYEKL, per germline. The CDR3: CASSPEGGGAISSSYNEQFF. The CDR3 DNA follows: TGCGCCAGCAGCCCTGAGGGCGGGGGGGCCATCAGCAGCTCCTACAATGAGCAGTTCTTC.

This clonotype came up a few times. This sequence joins TRBV29-1 and TRBJ1-2, with unresolved D. Germline V gene data show CDR1 as SQVTM and CDR2 as ANQGSEA. With 7 bases removed from V and 4 bases from J, the gap between germline ends came to 13 bases. The CDR3 length is 12 residues. For the CDR3, the DNA is TGCAGCGCGACCATTCAGGCCTATGGCTACACCTTC. Amino acid sequence: CSATIQAYGYTF.

This clonotype has at least ten counts. V is TRBV7-2 and J is TRBJ2-3, with a tentative D call TRBD2 (5 bases). The length of the CDR3 is 16 residues. Germline CDR1 and CDR2: SGHTA and FQGNSA. Trimming removed 2 bases at V and 4 bases at J, with 16 bases between. Here the CDR3 DNA reads TGTGCCAGCAGCTTAATCGGGGAGCCTATCTCAGATACGCAGTATTTT. Residues: CASSLIGEPISDTQYF.

CDR3 in DNA: TGTGCCAGCAGCCAAGATACCGGGCTCAATCAGCCCCAGCATTTT. This encodes CASSQDTGLNQPQHF. V is TRBV3-1 and J is TRBJ1-5; D call uncertain. Germline V lookup: CDR1 LGHDT, CDR2 YNNKEL (reference sequence). The V gene lost 0 bases and the J gene lost 3 bases, with 9 bases spanning the gap. This CDR3 region has 15 residues.